These T cell receptor beta chains were read from a single sample in a study of prognosis after radiotherapy for stage I lung cancer. TCRdb reanalysed the multiplex PCR reads using MiXCR and keeps one entry per CDR3 protein. The sample records about 27,000 distinct CDR3 sequences, about half being singletons. The source material was PBMCs, sampled before or after stereotactic body radiation therapy (not recorded which). Every receptor here comes from a donor at least 50 years old with non-small cell lung cancer. Each CDR3 is given with its conserved first and last residue. Each record gives: J gene, V gene, CDR3 protein.

j_call: TRBJ2-2; v_call: TRBV20-1; cdr3_aa: CSARRGAGSYTGELFF
j_call: TRBJ2-5; v_call: TRBV24-1; cdr3_aa: CATSDLGSPDQETQYF
j_call: TRBJ2-1; v_call: TRBV7-3; cdr3_aa: CASSLGSSGRFYEQFF
j_call: TRBJ2-1; v_call: TRBV24-1; cdr3_aa: CATSDRTTLAGGYNEQFF
j_call: TRBJ2-5; v_call: TRBV4-3; cdr3_aa: CASSQDVAGKTQYF
j_call: TRBJ1-5; v_call: TRBV5-1; cdr3_aa: CASSLEDSRNQPQHF
j_call: TRBJ1-2; v_call: TRBV2; cdr3_aa: CASRGDNSYGYTF
j_call: TRBJ2-7; v_call: TRBV28; cdr3_aa: CASIFPLPGNYEQYF
j_call: TRBJ2-5; v_call: TRBV5-4; cdr3_aa: CASSLRLAGQETQYF
j_call: TRBJ2-5; v_call: TRBV20-1; cdr3_aa: CSATGRGETQYF
j_call: TRBJ1-5; v_call: TRBV6-2/TRBV6-3; cdr3_aa: CASSERQGAWGQAQHF
j_call: TRBJ2-4; v_call: TRBV3-1; cdr3_aa: CASSQDWRLPLLAKNIQYF
j_call: TRBJ2-5; v_call: TRBV24-1; cdr3_aa: CATSDPMDPLAQETQYF
j_call: TRBJ2-5; v_call: TRBV20-1; cdr3_aa: CSARLAEETQYF
j_call: TRBJ1-5; v_call: TRBV6-2/TRBV6-3; cdr3_aa: CASSNPGVNQPHHF
j_call: TRBJ2-7; v_call: TRBV2; cdr3_aa: CASKLGGVYEQYF
j_call: TRBJ2-2; v_call: TRBV5-1; cdr3_aa: CASGFEISNTGELFF
j_call: TRBJ2-7; v_call: TRBV11-2; cdr3_aa: CASSSRTGSNEQYF
j_call: TRBJ1-4; v_call: TRBV5-1; cdr3_aa: CASSSRPDGSISEKLFF
j_call: TRBJ1-2; v_call: TRBV5-6; cdr3_aa: CASNPLGDRGPDGYTF
j_call: TRBJ1-5; v_call: TRBV12-5; cdr3_aa: CASGQGTSQPQHF
j_call: TRBJ2-3; v_call: TRBV12-5; cdr3_aa: CASGPPSRAGSPDTQYF